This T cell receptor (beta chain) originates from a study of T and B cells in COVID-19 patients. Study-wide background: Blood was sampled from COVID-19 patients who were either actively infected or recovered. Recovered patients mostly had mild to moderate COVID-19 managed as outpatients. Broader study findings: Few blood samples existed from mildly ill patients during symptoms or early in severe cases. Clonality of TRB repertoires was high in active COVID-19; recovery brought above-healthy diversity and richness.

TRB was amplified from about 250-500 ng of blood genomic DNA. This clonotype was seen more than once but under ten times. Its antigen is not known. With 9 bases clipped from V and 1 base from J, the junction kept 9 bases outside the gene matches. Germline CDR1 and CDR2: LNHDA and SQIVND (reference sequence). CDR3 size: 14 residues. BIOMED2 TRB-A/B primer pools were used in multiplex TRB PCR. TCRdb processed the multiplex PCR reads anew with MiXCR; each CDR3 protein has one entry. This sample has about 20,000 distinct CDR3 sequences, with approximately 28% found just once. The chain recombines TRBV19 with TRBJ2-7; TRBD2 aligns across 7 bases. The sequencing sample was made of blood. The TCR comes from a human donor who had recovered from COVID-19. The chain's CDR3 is CASWGGEESYEQYF. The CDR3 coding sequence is TGTGCCAGCTGGGGGGGGGAGGAGTCCTACGAGCAGTACTTC. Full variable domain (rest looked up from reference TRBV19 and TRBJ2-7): DGGITQSPKYLFRKEGQNVTLSCEQNLNHDAMYWYRQDPGQGLRLIYYSQIVNDFQKGDIAEGYSVSREKKESFPLTVTSAQKNPTAFYLCASWGGEESYEQYFGPGTRLTVT.